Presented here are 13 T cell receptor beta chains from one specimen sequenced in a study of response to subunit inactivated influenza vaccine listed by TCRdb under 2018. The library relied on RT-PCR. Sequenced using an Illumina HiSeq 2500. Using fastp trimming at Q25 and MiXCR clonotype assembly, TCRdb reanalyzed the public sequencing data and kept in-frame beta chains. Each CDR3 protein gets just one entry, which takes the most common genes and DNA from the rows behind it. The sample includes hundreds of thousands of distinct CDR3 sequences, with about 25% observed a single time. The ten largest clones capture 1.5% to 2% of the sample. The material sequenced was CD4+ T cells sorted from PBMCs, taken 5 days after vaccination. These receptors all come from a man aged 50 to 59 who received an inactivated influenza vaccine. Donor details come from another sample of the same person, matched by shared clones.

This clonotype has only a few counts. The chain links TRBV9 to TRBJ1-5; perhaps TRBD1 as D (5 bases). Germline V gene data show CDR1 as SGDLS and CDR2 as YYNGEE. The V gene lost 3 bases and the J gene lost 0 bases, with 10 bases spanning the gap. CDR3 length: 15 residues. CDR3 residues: CASSAGGHSNQPQHF. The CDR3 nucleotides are TGTGCCAGCAGCGCAGGAGGACATAGCAATCAGCCCCAGCATTTT. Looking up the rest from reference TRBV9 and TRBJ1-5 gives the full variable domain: DSGVTQTPKHLITATGQRVTLRCSPRSGDLSVYWYQQSLDQGLQFLIQYYNGEERAKGNILERFSAQQFPDLHSELNLSSLELGDSALYFCASSAGGHSNQPQHFGDGTRLSIL.

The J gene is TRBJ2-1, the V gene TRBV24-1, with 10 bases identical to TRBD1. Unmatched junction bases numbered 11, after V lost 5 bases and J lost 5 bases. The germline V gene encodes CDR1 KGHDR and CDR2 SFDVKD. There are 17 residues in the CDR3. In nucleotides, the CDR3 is TGTGCCACCAGTGCCCAGACAGGGGGCCAACTTAACAATGAGCAGTTCTTC. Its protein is CATSAQTGGQLNNEQFF.

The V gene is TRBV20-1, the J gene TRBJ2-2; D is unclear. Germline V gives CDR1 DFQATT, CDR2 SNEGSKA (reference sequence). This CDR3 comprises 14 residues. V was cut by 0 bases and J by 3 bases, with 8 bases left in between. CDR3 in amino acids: CSARDGSYTGELFF. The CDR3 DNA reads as TGCAGTGCTAGAGACGGGTCGTACACCGGGGAGCTGTTTTTT.

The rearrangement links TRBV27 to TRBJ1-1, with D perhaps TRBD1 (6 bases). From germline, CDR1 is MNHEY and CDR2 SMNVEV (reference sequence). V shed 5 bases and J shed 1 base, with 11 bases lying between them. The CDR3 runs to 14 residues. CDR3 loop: CASSARGSNTEAFF. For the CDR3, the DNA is TGTGCCAGCAGTGCCAGGGGCTCGAACACTGAAGCTTTCTTT.

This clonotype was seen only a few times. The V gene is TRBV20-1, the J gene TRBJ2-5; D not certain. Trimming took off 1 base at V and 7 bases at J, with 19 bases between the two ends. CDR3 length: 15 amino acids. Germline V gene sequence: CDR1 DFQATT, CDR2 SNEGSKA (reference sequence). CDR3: CSARAEFGPRRTQYF. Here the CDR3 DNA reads TGCAGTGCTAGAGCGGAATTCGGGCCTCGACGGACCCAGTACTTC.

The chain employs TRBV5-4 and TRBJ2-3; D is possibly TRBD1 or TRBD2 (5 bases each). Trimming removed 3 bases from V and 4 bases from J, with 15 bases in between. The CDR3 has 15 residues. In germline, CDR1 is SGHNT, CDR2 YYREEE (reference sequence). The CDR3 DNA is TGTGCCAGCAGCTCCCGAGGGGAGTGGTCAGATACGCAGTATTTT. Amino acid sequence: CASSSRGEWSDTQYF.

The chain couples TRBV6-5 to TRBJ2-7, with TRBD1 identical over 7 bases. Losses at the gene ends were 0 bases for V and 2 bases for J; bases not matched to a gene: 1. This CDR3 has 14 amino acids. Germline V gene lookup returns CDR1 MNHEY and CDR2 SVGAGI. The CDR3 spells CASSYSGQTYEQYF. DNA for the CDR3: TGTGCCAGCAGTTACTCGGGACAGACCTACGAGCAGTACTTC.

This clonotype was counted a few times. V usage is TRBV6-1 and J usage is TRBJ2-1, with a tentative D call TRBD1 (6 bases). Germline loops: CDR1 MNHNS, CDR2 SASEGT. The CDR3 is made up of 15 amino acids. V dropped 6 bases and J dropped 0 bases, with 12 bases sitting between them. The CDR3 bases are TGTGCCAGCAGCGCTAGGACAGCCTCCTACAATGAGCAGTTCTTC. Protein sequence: CASSARTASYNEQFF.

The CDR3, as DNA: TGTGCCAGCAGCCAACCAAATCTAGGGACTGAAGCTTTCTTT. It is translated as CASSQPNLGTEAFF. The J gene is TRBJ1-1, the V gene TRBV4-2; D gene ambiguous. The CDR3 runs to 14 residues. CDR1 is LGHNA and CDR2 is YNFKEQ in the germline V gene. V was trimmed by 2 bases and J by 5 bases, leaving 12 bases between them.

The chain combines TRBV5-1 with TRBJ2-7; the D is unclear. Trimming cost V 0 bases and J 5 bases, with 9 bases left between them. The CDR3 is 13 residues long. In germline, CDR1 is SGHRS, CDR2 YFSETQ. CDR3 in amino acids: CASSLVSLDEQYF. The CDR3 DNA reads TGCGCCAGCAGCTTGGTTTCCTTGGACGAGCAGTACTTC.

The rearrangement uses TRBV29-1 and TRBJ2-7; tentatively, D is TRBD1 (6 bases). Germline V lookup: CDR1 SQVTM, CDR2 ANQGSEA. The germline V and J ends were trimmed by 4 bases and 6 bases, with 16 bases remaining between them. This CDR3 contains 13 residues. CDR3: CSVVGQGLSEQYF. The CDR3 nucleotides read TGCAGCGTTGTGGGGCAGGGGTTAAGCGAGCAGTACTTC.

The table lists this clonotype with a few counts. The CDR3 sequence: CASSFGGRWETQYF. The CDR3 DNA follows: TGTGCCAGCAGCTTCGGGGGCCGGTGGGAGACCCAGTACTTC. This rearrangement joins TRBV5-6 to TRBJ2-5; perhaps D is TRBD1 or TRBD2 (6 bases each). The V and J ends lost 2 bases and 5 bases respectively, with 13 bases between them. The CDR3 runs 14 residues. Germline values: CDR1 SGHDT, CDR2 YYEEEE.

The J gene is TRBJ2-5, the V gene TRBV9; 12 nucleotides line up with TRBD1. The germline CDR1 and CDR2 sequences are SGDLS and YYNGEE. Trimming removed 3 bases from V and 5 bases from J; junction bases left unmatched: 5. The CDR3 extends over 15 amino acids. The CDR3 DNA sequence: TGTGCCAGCAGCGCTGGGACAGGGGGCAAGGAGACCCAGTACTTC. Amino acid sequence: CASSAGTGGKETQYF.